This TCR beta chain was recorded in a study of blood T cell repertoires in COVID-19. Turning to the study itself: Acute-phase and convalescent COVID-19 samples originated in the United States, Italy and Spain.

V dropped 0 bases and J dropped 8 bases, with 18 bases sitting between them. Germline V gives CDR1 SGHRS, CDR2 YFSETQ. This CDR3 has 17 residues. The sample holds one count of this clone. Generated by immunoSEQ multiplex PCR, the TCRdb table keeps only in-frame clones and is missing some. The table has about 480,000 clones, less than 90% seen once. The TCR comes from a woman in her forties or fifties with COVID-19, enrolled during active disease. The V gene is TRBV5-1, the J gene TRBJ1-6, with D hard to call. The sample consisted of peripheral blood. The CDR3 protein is CASSLAPPTQADSPLHF. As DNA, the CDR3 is TGCGCCAGCAGCTTGGCCCCACCGACCCAAGCGGATTCACCCCTCCACTTT.